This T cell receptor beta chain appears in the sequencing data of a study of Ad26.COV2.S vaccination and SARS-CoV-2 variants. For the study at large: The trial was COV1001 and the donor's arm was Ad26.COV2.S.

General study results and limits: Substantial breadth was reported for post-vaccination spike-specific CD8+ and CD4+ T cells.

This table comes from immunoSEQ multiplex PCR, and its TCRdb copy is limited to in-frame clones, with some not included. The sample yields 350,000 to 450,000 clones, 80% to 95% seen once. In the case of this clone: Its target is unknown.

Regarding treatment: about 20 received Ad26.COV2.S at low or high dose, single or two shots; roughly five received placebo; per-sample allocation not given. Sampling happened 63 days after the first vaccine or placebo injection. An 18-55-year-old adult in Boston served as donor. Germline CDR1 is KGHDR and CDR2 is SFDVKD. The CDR3 loop spans 15 amino acids. The junction had 7 bases not matched to a gene; V was cut back by 5 bases and J by 6 bases. This sequence was found in a person between 18 and 65 years old who received the Ad26.COV2.S COVID-19 vaccine or a placebo. The rearrangement uses TRBV24-1 and TRBJ2-3; TRBD2 aligns across 10 bases. This material consisted of peripheral blood, taken in a trial of Ad26.COV2.S vaccine versus placebo. CDR3 nucleotides: TGTGCCACCAGTGGAACGAGCGGGGGGGCGGATACGCAGTATTTT. This codes for CATSGTSGGADTQYF.